Sequencing of this TCR beta chain was carried out in a study of blood T cell repertoires in COVID-19. Clinical history reported by participants formed the basis on which cohorts were assigned. The count of this clone is one. The table came from immunoSEQ multiplex PCR; TCRdb's copy has only in-frame clones and leaves some out. The sample has hundreds of thousands of clones, about 88% seen once; the top ten hold approximately 3%. The clonotype comes from a woman aged 50 to 60 who had recovered from COVID-19. Sample: PBMCs or T cells enriched from blood (not recorded which).

CDR3 protein: CASSLGGREAGYTF. In DNA, the CDR3 is TGTGCCAGCAGCTTAGGCGGCAGGGAGGCTGGCTACACCTTC. The rearrangement links TRBV7-2 to TRBJ1-2, with D perhaps TRBD1 (5 bases). This CDR3 is built from 14 residues. V lost 1 base and J lost 7, with 13 bases in between. CDR1 is SGHTA and CDR2 is FQGNSA in the germline V gene.